This T cell receptor (beta chain) was identified in a study of blood T cell repertoires in COVID-19. Study-level information: Acute and convalescent COVID-19 samples came from the United States, Italy and Spain. T cells, B-cell-depleted T cells, or PBMCs supplied cDNA or gDNA.

This CDR3 comprises 16 residues. V shed 2 bases, J shed 6 bases, and the junction held 7 bases outside the gene matches. The germline gives CDR1 KGHSH, CDR2 LQKENI. As handled by the study authors: Amplification of reference gene primers was used by the study to estimate nucleated cell counts. Method: immunoSEQ multiplex PCR; TCRdb's copy keeps in-frame clones and lacks some. For V, J and clone size, that table is used; D and trimming come from the DNA. The sample records 95,000 to 110,000 clones, more than 75% being singletons. The rearrangement uses TRBV18 and TRBJ1-6; 7 nucleotides align to TRBD1. Sequenced material: peripheral blood. The receptor was derived from a human donor in a cohort sampled during active COVID-19. The CDR3 coding sequence is TGTGCCAGCTCACCATTTCCGGACAGGAGTAATTCACCCCTCCACTTT. Translation: CASSPFPDRSNSPLHF.